This T cell receptor (beta chain) was obtained from a study of T-cell reconstitution after alpha-beta-depleted transplantation in children. Many counts were recorded for this clonotype. Trimming cost V 2 bases and J 2 bases, with 9 bases left between them. CDR1 and CDR2 (germline): DFQATT, SNEGSKA (reference sequence). The CDR3 consists of 13 residues. Unique molecular identifiers were incorporated when the TCRbeta library was constructed. TCRdb ran MiXCR on the PCR reads and lists one entry per CDR3 protein. The sample records 600,000 to 700,000 distinct CDR3 sequences, roughly 15% being singletons. The clonotype comes from a human donor who donated a stem cell graft to a child with acute myeloid leukemia. V usage is TRBV20-1 and J usage is TRBJ1-1; D remains unclear. Material: PBMCs from the stem cell graft donor, obtained from the stem cell graft. The CDR3 region is CSARWGDNTEAFF. CDR3 nucleotide sequence: TGCAGTGCTAGATGGGGAGATAACACTGAAGCTTTCTTT.